The 4 T cell receptor beta chains in this list originate from one sample, sequenced in a study of fetal regulatory T cell absence and autoimmunity. TCRdb keeps only in-frame clones here, not all; method: immunoSEQ multiplex PCR. The sample has 95,000 or so clones, approximately 75% seen once; the top ten hold roughly 2%. Sequencing input: pancreas tissue. Source of these receptors: a male donor with IPEX syndrome.

The chain recombines TRBV5-1 with TRBJ2-7; D is ambiguous. Germline CDR1 is SGHRS and CDR2 is YFSETQ. Deletions cut 2 bases from V and 2 bases from J, with 11 bases between. CDR3 length equals 14 residues. The CDR3 reads CASSLFTTPYEQYF. DNA for the CDR3: TGCGCCAGCAGCTTATTTACCACCCCCTACGAGCAGTACTTC. The variable domain in full, completed from reference TRBV5-1 and TRBJ2-7, reads KAGVTQTPRYLIKTRGQQVTLSCSPISGHRSVSWYQQTPGQGLQFLFEYFSETQRNKGNFPGRFSGRQFSNSRSEMNVSTLELGDSALYLCASSLFTTPYEQYFGPGTRLTVT.

The V call is TRBV6-5, the J call TRBJ1-4, with 8 bases that match TRBD1. This CDR3 region has 16 residues. CDR1 is MNHEY and CDR2 is SVGAGI in the germline V gene. The V segment lost 2 bases and the J segment 6 bases; nucleotides outside the gene matches: 8. In nucleotides, the CDR3 is TGTGCCAGCAGTTACAGAAGACAGGGGTTTGATGAAAAACTGTTTTTT. Encoded protein: CASSYRRQGFDEKLFF.

This sequence joins TRBV7-2 and TRBJ1-2; D is possibly TRBD1 (6 bases). The V and J ends lost 2 bases and 8 bases respectively, with 9 bases between them. Germline loops: CDR1 SGHTA, CDR2 FQGNSA. There are 12 residues in the CDR3. CDR3 loop: CASSLYGGGYTF. Here the CDR3 DNA reads TGTGCCAGCAGCTTATACGGGGGCGGCTACACCTTC.

The V call is TRBV6-5, the J call TRBJ2-7; 7 bases map to TRBD1. This CDR3 has 14 amino acids. Germline CDR1 and CDR2: MNHEY and SVGAGI. Germline trimming cut 2 bases from V and 0 bases from J; bases unmatched to any gene: 1. CDR3 coding DNA: TGTGCCAGCAGTTACCGGGACAGCTCCTACGAGCAGTACTTC. Amino acids: CASSYRDSSYEQYF.